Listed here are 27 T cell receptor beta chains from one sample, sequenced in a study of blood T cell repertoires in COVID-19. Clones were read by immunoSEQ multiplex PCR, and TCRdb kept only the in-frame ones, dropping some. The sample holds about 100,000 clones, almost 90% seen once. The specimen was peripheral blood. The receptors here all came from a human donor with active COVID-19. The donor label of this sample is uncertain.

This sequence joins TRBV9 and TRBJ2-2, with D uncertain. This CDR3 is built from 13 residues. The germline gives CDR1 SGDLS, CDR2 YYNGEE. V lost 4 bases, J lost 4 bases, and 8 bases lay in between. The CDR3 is CASSPSGTGELFF. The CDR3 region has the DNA TGTGCCAGCAGCCCCTCGGGCACCGGGGAGCTGTTTTTT.

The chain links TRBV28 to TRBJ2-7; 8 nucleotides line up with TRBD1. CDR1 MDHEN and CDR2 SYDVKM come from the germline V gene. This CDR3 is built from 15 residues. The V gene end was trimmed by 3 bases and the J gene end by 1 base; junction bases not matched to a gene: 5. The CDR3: CASSLRTGRSYEQYF. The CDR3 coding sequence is TGTGCCAGCAGTTTGAGGACAGGGCGATCCTACGAGCAGTACTTC.

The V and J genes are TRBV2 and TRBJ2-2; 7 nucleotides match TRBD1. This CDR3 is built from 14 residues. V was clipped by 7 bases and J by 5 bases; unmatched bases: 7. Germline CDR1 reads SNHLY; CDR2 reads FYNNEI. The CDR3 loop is CASTETGLTGELFF. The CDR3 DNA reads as TGTGCCAGCACGGAGACAGGGCTTACCGGGGAGCTGTTTTTT.

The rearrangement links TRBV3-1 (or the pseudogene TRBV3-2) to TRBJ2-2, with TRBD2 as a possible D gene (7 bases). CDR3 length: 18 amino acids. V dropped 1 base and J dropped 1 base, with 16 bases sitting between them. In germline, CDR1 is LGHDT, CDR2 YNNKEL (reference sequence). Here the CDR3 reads CASSQVGGGWVNTGELFF. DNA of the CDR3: TGTGCCAGCAGCCAAGTTGGGGGGGGCTGGGTGAACACCGGGGAGCTGTTTTTT.

The CDR3 sequence: CASTGLSSDTQYF. The CDR3, as DNA: TGTGCCAGCACGGGACTGTCCTCAGATACGCAGTATTTT. The chain couples TRBV4-2 to TRBJ2-3, with a weak D call TRBD2 (6 bases). V was clipped by 7 bases and J by 4 bases, with 12 bases between them. CDR1 and CDR2 from the germline V gene are LGHNA and YNFKEQ. The CDR3 totals 13 residues.

CDR3 loop: CSVEKVRGSGEQYF. The CDR3 DNA sequence: TGCAGCGTTGAAAAGGTCAGGGGGTCCGGCGAGCAGTACTTC. The chain is built from TRBV29-1 and TRBJ2-7, with 7 bases that match TRBD1. This CDR3 is 14 amino acids long. Trimming at V came to 2 bases and at J to 6 bases, leaving 10 bases not matched to a gene. Germline V gives CDR1 SQVTM, CDR2 ANQGSEA.

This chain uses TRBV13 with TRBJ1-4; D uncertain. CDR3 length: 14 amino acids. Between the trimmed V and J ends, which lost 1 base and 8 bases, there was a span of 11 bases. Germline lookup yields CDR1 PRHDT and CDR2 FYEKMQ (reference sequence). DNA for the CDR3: TGTGCCAGCAGCTTAGCGGGTCCTGGAGAAAAACTGTTTTTT. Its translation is CASSLAGPGEKLFF.

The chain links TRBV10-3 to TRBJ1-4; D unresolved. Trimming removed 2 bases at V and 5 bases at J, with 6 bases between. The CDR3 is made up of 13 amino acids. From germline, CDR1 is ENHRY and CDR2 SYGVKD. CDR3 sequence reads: CAISEEKNEKLFF. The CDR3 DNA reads TGTGCCATCAGTGAGGAGAAAAATGAAAAACTGTTTTTT.

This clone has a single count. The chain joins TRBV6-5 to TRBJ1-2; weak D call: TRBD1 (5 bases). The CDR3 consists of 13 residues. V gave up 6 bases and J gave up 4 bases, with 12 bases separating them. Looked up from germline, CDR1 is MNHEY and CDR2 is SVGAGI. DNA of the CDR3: TGTGCCAGCAGCCCCCCTGACAGCTATGGCTACACCTTC. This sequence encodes CASSPPDSYGYTF.

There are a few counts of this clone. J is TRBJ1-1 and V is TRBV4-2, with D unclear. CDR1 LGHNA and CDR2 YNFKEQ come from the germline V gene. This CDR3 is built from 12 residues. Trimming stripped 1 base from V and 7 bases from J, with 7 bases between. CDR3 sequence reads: CASSQGGNEAFF. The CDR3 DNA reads TGTGCCAGCAGCCAAGGAGGGAATGAAGCTTTCTTT.

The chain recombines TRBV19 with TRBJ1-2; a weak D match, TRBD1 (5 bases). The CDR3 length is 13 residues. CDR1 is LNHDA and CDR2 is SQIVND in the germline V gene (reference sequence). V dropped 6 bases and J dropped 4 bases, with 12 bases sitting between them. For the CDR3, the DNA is TGTGCCAGTAGCTTGGACACCTTCTATGGCTACACCTTC. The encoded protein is CASSLDTFYGYTF.

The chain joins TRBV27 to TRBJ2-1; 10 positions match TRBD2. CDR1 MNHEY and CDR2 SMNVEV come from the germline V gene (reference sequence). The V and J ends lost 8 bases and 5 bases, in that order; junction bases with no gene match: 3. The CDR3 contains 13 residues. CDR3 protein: CASQRGGNNEQFF. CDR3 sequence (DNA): TGTGCCAGCCAGCGGGGGGGAAACAATGAGCAGTTCTTC.

The CDR3 spells CASSPRTGGENGYTF. The DNA for the CDR3 is TGTGCCAGCAGCCCCCGTACAGGGGGCGAGAATGGCTACACCTTC. This chain joins TRBV5-4 and TRBJ1-2, with 9 bases lining up with TRBD1. The CDR3 is 15 residues long. CDR1 and CDR2 from the germline V gene are SGHNT and YYREEE (reference sequence). V lost 4 bases to trimming and J lost 6 bases; unmatched junction nucleotides: 10.

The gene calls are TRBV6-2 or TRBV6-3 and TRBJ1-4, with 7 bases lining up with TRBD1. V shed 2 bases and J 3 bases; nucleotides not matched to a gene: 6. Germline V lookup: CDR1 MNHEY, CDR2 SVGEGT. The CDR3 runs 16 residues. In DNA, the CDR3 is TGTGCCAGCAGTTACCCCTCAGGGACAGCTAATGAAAAACTGTTTTTT. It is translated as CASSYPSGTANEKLFF.

CDR3 DNA sequence: TGCGCCAGCAGCCAAGGAGGGAGACAAAAACGCAACACCGGGGAGCTGTTTTTT. It encodes CASSQGGRQKRNTGELFF. The chain uses TRBV4-1 and TRBJ2-2, with TRBD2 as a possible D gene (5 bases). The CDR3 extends over 18 amino acids. The V gene's germline CDR1 is MGHRA and CDR2 YSYEKL. V was trimmed by 1 base and J by 2 bases, leaving 17 bases between them.

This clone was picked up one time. The CDR3 sequence is CASSQGGVAYEQYF. CDR3 DNA sequence: TGTGCCAGCAGCCAAGGGGGGGTCGCCTACGAGCAGTACTTC. This chain joins TRBV4-2 and TRBJ2-7; D perhaps matches TRBD2 (6 bases). Trimming took off 1 base at V and 2 bases at J, with 9 bases between the two ends. Germline CDR1 reads LGHNA; CDR2 reads YNFKEQ. The CDR3 sequence is 14 residues long.

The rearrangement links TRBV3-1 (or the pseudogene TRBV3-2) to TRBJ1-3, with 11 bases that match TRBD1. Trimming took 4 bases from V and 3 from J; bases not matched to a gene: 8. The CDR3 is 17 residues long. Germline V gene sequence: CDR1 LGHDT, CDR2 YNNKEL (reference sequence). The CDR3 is CASSRYGTGGVGNTIYF. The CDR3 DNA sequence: TGTGCCAGCAGCCGCTACGGGACAGGGGGTGTTGGAAACACCATATATTTT.

The CDR3 coding sequence is TGCGCCAGCAGGCCCCCTTCGAGGGGACTAGTTATTTATGGCTACACCTTC. It translates to CASRPPSRGLVIYGYTF. The chain links TRBV5-1 to TRBJ1-2; maybe TRBD1 (5 bases). V lost 5 bases and J lost 5, with 25 bases in between. Germline V gives CDR1 SGHRS, CDR2 YFSETQ. The CDR3 loop spans 17 amino acids.

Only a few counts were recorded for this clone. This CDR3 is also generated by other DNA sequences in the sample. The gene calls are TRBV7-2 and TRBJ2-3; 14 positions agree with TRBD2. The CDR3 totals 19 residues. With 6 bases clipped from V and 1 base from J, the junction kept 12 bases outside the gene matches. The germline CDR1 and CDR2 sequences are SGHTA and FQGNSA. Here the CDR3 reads CASSHPRGTSGGGTDTQYF. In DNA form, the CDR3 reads TGTGCCAGCAGTCACCCCCGTGGGACTAGCGGGGGTGGCACAGATACGCAGTATTTT.

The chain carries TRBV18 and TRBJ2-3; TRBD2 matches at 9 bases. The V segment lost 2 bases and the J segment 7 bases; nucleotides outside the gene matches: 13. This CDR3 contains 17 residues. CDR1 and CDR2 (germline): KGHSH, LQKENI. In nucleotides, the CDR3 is TGTGCCAGCTCACCATTGAAAGCGGGGGGATTACTGAATACGCAGTATTTT. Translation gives CASSPLKAGGLLNTQYF.

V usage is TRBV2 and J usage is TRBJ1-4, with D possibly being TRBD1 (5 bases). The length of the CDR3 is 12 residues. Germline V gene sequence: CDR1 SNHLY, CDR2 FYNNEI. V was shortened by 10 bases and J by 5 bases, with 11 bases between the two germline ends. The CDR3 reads CATRQHNEKLFF. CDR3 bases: TGTGCCACGCGACAGCACAATGAAAAACTGTTTTTT.

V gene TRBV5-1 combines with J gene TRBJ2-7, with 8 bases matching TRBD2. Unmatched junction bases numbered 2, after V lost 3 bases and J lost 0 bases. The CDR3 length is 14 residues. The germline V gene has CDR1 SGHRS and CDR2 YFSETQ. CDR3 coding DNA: TGCGCCAGCAGCTCGGCGGGGGGCTCCTACGAGCAGTACTTC. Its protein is CASSSAGGSYEQYF.

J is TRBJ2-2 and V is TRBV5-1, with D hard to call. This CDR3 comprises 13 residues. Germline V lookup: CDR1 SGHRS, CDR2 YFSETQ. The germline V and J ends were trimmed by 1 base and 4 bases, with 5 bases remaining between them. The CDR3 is CASSLQITGELFF. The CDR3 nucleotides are TGCGCCAGCAGCTTGCAGATCACCGGGGAGCTGTTTTTT.

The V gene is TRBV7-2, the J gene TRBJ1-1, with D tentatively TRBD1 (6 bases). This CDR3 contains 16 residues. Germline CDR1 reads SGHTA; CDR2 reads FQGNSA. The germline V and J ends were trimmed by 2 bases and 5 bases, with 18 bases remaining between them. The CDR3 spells CASSLIRLGGPTEAFF. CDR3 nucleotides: TGTGCCAGCAGCTTAATCCGGCTCGGGGGGCCTACTGAAGCTTTCTTT.

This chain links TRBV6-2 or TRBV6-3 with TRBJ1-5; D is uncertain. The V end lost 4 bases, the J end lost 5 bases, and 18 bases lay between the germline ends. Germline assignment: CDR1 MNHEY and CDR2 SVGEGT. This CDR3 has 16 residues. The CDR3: CASSLLGSGWHQPQHF. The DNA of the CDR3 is TGTGCCAGCAGTTTGCTCGGGAGTGGATGGCATCAGCCCCAGCATTTT.

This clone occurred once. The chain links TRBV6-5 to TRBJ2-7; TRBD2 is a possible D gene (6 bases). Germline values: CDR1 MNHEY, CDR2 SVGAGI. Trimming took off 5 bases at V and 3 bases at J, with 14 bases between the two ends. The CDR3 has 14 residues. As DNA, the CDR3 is TGTGCCAGCAGTCCTTGGGACTCTCGCTACGAGCAGTACTTC. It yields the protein CASSPWDSRYEQYF.

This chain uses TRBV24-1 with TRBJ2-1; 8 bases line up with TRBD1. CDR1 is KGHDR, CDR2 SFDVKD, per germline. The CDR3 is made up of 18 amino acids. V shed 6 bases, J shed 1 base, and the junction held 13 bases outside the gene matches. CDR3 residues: CATSNSRTGRISYNEQFF. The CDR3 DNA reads TGTGCCACCAGTAACAGCAGGACAGGGAGGATTTCCTACAATGAGCAGTTCTTC.